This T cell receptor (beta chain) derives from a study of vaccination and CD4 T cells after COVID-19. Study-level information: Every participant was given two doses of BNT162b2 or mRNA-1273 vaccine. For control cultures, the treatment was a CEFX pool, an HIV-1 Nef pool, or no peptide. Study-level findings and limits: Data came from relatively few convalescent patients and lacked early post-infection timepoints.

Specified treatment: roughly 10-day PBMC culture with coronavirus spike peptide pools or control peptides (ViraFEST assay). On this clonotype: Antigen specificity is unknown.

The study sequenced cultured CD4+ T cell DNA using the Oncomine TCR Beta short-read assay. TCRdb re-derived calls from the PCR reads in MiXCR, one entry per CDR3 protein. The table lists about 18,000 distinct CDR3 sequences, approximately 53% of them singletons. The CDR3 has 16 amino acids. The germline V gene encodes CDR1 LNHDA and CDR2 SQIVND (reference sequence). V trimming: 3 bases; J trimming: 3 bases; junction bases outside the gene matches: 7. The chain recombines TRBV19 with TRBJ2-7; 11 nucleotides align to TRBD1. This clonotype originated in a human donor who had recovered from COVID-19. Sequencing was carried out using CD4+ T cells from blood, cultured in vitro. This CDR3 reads CASSMRGQGVVYEQYF. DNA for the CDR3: TGTGCCAGTAGTATGAGGGGACAGGGGGTCGTCTACGAGCAGTACTTC.